This record looks at one TCR beta chain sequence and its context. These data are taken from a study of control samples from healthy donors and cancer patients. Germline values: CDR1 LNHNV, CDR2 YYDKDF (reference sequence). This CDR3 contains 15 residues. Germline trimming cut 3 bases from V and 4 bases from J; bases unmatched to any gene: 7. TCRdb's table, derived via immunoSEQ multiplex PCR, lists solely in-frame clones and lacks some. The table has about 15,000 clones, about 87% seen once; the top ten hold roughly 10%. The origin of this receptor is a woman between 65 and 79 years old with colorectal cancer. Sequencing used PBMCs. The chain is built from TRBV15 and TRBJ2-3, with 7 bases lining up with TRBD1. In DNA form, the CDR3 reads TGTGCCACCAGCAGGGTAGACAGGGATGCAGATACGCAGTATTTT. This codes for CATSRVDRDADTQYF.